The 18 T cell receptor delta chains below were found in one sample sequenced in a study of gamma-delta chains in newborns, infants, children. TCRdb re-called the reads through CATT. The data hold about 11,000 delta-chain clones, with about 8.7% observed a single time. Sequencing was done on a sample of blood. Receptor source: a child who was a newborn, infant or young child, either healthy, febrile or measles-vaccinated (not recorded which).

This rearrangement joins TRDV2 to TRDJ1; tentative D call: TRDD3 (5 bases). In the absence of a J gene in TCRdb, the DNA was matched to germline to assign it here. V was cut by 0 bases and J by 2 bases, with 15 bases left in between. The CDR3 is 16 amino acids. Germline V gene data show CDR1 as GEAIGNYY and CDR2 as EKD. The CDR3 DNA reads as TGTGCCTGTGACACCGTAAGGCCCGGGGGGACCGATAAACTCATCTTT. Its translation is CACDTVRPGGTDKLIF.

In its sample, this clone was seen a few times. This chain connects TRDV2 to TRDJ2; the match to TRDD3 covers 7 bases. CDR1 is GEAIGNYY and CDR2 is EKD in the germline V gene. This CDR3 has 14 residues. With 3 bases clipped from V and 7 bases from J, the junction kept 7 bases outside the gene matches. The CDR3 here is CACDVLGSLAQLFF. The CDR3 nucleotides read TGTGCCTGTGACGTACTGGGGTCACTAGCACAACTCTTCTTT.

This clone was detected a few times. The rearrangement joins TRDV2 to TRDJ3; 13 positions match TRDD3. The CDR3 is 19 residues long. Germline loops: CDR1 GEAIGNYY, CDR2 EKD. Trimming took 3 bases from V and 0 from J; bases not matched to a gene: 4. The CDR3 here is CACDLLGDTSSWDTRQMFF. The DNA of the CDR3 is TGTGCCTGTGACCTACTGGGGGATACGAGCTCCTGGGACACCCGACAGATGTTTTTC.

This clone showed up just a few times. CDR3 bases: TGTGCCTGTGACACTCTGGGGGATAGCCCCTGGGACACCCGACAGATGTTTTTC. Translated: CACDTLGDSPWDTRQMFF. The rearrangement links TRDV2 to TRDJ3; TRDD3 agrees at 10 bases. Germline CDR1 GEAIGNYY, CDR2 EKD. This CDR3 has 18 amino acids. V gave up 1 base and J gave up 2 bases; unmatched junction bases: 4.

The genes are TRDV2 and TRDJ1, with D possibly being TRDD3 (5 bases). V was clipped by 2 bases and J by 0 bases, with 18 bases between them. The CDR3 is 17 amino acids. Looked up from germline, CDR1 is GEAIGNYY and CDR2 is EKD. The CDR3 sequence: CACDSLGGWDNTDKLIF. The CDR3 DNA sequence: TGTGCCTGTGACAGTCTCGGTGGCTGGGACAACACCGATAAACTCATCTTT.

A word on this clone: This may arise from a read error, as a much more abundant clone is one base away. In nucleotides, the CDR3 is TGTGCCTGTGAGGCTTTACTGGGGGGCCCTACCAAGTACACCGATAAACTCATCTTT. Translated, it gives CACEALLGGPTKYTDKLIF. The chain uses TRDV2 and TRDJ1; 8 positions agree with TRDD3. V shed 4 bases, J shed 0 bases, and the junction held 18 bases outside the gene matches. Germline loops: CDR1 GEAIGNYY, CDR2 EKD. The CDR3 extends over 19 amino acids.

Of note for this clone: A much bigger clone sits one base away, suggesting this may be a read error. The chain couples TRDV2 to TRDJ3, with 11 positions matching TRDD3. There are 18 residues in the CDR3. J lost 2 bases, V lost 3 bases, and 5 bases had no gene match. CDR1 is GEAIGNYY and CDR2 is EKD in the germline V gene. The CDR3 region has the DNA TGTGCCTGTGACGTACTGGGGGATAGCCCCTGGGACACCCGACAGATGTTTTTC. Protein sequence: CACDVLGDSPWDTRQMFF.

A word on this clone: One end of the junction does not line up with germline, which may come from a read error. Other DNA sequences in this sample translate to the same CDR3. The chain recombines TRDV2 with TRDJ1, with 10 bases matching TRDD3. Looked up from germline, CDR1 is GEAIGNYY and CDR2 is EKD. The CDR3 totals 14 residues. CDR3 loop: CACDVTGGSDKLIF. For the CDR3, the DNA is TGTGCCTGTGACGTTACTGGGGGATCCGATAAGCTCATCTTT.

The rearrangement joins TRDV2 to TRDJ1; 8 nucleotides align to TRDD3. Losses at the gene ends were 4 bases for V and 1 base for J; bases not matched to a gene: 10. CDR1 GEAIGNYY and CDR2 EKD come from the germline V gene. This CDR3 has 16 amino acids. In nucleotides, the CDR3 is TGTGCCTGTGATTTCGTACTGGGGGGCCTCACCGATAAACTCATCTTT. Protein sequence: CACDFVLGGLTDKLIF.

This clone has a handful of counts. The identical CDR3 is also encoded by other nucleotide sequences in the sample. V gene TRDV2 combines with J gene TRDJ3, with D uncertain. Germline values: CDR1 GEAIGNYY, CDR2 EKD. Deletions cut 1 base from V and 0 bases from J, with 9 bases between. The CDR3 runs to 17 residues. The CDR3 here is CACDTIRSSWDTRQMFF. CDR3 in DNA: TGTGCCTGTGACACGATTAGGAGCTCCTGGGACACCCGACAGATGTTTTTC.

The table lists this clone with a few counts. The chain uses TRAV29/DV5 and TRDJ1; TRDD3 agrees at 9 bases. Trimming cost V 0 bases and J 0 bases; bases outside gene matches: 18. The germline V gene has CDR1 NSMFDY and CDR2 ISSIKDK. CDR3 length equals 20 residues. CDR3 protein: CAASASNARHWGTYTDKLIF. The DNA for the CDR3 is TGTGCAGCAAGCGCTTCTAACGCCCGACACTGGGGGACGTACACCGATAAACTCATCTTT.

The rearrangement links TRDV2 to TRDJ1, with 10 bases lining up with TRDD3. Germline CDR1 is GEAIGNYY and CDR2 is EKD. Trimming at V came to 0 bases and at J to 1 base, leaving 10 bases not matched to a gene. This CDR3 region has 18 residues. CDR3 residues: CACDTVGGGYPATDKLIF. The CDR3 nucleotides are TGTGCCTGTGACACCGTTGGTGGGGGATACCCGGCCACCGATAAACTCATCTTT.

This chain joins TRDV2 and TRDJ1; D may be TRDD3 (6 bases). The J gene is absent in TCRdb and was assigned here via DNA matching to germline. Germline assignment: CDR1 GEAIGNYY and CDR2 EKD. Trimming took off 3 bases at V and 4 bases at J, with 17 bases between the two ends. The CDR3 consists of 15 residues. The CDR3 region is CACDSLWGDNDKLIF. The CDR3 DNA sequence: TGTGCCTGTGACTCCCTGTGGGGGGACAACGATAAACTCATCTTT.

The chain employs TRDV2 and TRDJ1, with 8 bases lining up with TRDD3. J was trimmed by 2 bases and V by 7 bases; bases with no gene match: 11. CDR1 and CDR2 from the germline V gene are GEAIGNYY and EKD. The CDR3 is 15 residues long. The CDR3 region is CACLPLGEKTDKLIF. DNA of the CDR3: TGTGCCTGCCTTCCCCTGGGGGAGAAGACCGATAAACTCATCTTT.

The chain couples TRDV1 to TRDJ1, with 10 bases identical to TRDD3. The J gene, missing from TCRdb, was assigned here through DNA to germline matching. Germline V gene lookup returns CDR1 TSWWSYY and CDR2 QGS. This CDR3 spans 27 amino acids. V gave up 5 bases and J gave up 1 base; unmatched junction bases: 40. Here the CDR3 DNA reads TGTGCTCTTGGGACCCGGCGGCGGGCAGCTCATACTGGGGGGATACGCGGAGCTGGGGACCCCACCGATAAACTCATCTTT. This gives the protein CALGTRRRAAHTGGIRGAGDPTDKLIF.

This clone was counted a few times. The chain links TRDV2 to TRDJ1, with 13 bases matching TRDD3. The J segment lost 0 bases and the V segment lost 3 bases, leaving 9 bases of the junction unmatched. CDR3 length: 18 amino acids. CDR1 and CDR2 from the germline V gene are GEAIGNYY and EKD. The CDR3 DNA reads TGTGCCTGTGACGCGCTACTGGGGGATACGACTAACACCGATAAACTCATCTTT. Protein product: CACDALLGDTTNTDKLIF.

This clone came up a few times. It may be a read error: a sequence one base away is much more abundant. Within the sample, other DNA sequences also encode this same CDR3. The V call is TRDV2, the J call TRDJ1; 7 bases line up with TRDD3. V lost 0 bases and J lost 4; bases outside the gene matches: 1. Per the germline V gene, CDR1 is GEAIGNYY and CDR2 is EKD. The CDR3 contains 13 residues. The CDR3 DNA is TGTGCCTGTGACACCTGGGGGAGCGATAAACTCATCTTT. Its translation: CACDTWGSDKLIF.

By sample share, this clone is large. CDR3 DNA: TGTGCCTGTGATGGACTGGGGGATAACACCGATAAACTCATCTTT. This translates into CACDGLGDNTDKLIF. The V gene is TRDV2, the J gene TRDJ1, with TRDD3 matching over 11 bases. Losses at the gene ends were 4 bases for V and 0 bases for J; bases not matched to a gene: 3. CDR1 GEAIGNYY and CDR2 EKD come from the germline V gene. The CDR3 covers 15 residues.